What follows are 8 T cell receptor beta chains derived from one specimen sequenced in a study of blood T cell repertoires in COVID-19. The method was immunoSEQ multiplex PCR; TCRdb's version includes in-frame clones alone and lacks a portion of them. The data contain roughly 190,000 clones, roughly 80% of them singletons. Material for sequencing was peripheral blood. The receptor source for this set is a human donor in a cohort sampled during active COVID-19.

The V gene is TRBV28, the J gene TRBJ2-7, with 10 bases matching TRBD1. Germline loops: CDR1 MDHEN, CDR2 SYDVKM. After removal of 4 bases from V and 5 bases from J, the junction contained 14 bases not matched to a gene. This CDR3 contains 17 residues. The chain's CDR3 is CASSSYNRDRGEDEQYF. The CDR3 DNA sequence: TGTGCCAGCAGTTCATACAACCGGGACAGGGGAGAGGACGAGCAGTACTTC.

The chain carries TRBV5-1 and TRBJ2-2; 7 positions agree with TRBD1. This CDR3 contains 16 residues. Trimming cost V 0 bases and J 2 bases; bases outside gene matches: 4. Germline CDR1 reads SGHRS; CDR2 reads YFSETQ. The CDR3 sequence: CASSLAGQRNTGELFF. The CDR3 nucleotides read TGCGCCAGCAGCTTGGCGGGACAGAGAAACACCGGGGAGCTGTTTTTT.

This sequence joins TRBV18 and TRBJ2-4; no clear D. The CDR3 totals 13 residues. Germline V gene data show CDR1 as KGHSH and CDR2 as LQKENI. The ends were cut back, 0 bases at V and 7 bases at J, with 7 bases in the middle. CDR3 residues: CASSPPLMNIQYF. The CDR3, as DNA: TGTGCCAGCTCACCACCTCTAATGAACATTCAGTACTTC.

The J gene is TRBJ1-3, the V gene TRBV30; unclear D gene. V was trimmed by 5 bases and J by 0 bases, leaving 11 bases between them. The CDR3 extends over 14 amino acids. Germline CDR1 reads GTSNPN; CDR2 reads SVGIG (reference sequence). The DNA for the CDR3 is TGTGCCTGGTCCTATATCAACTCTGGAAACACCATATATTTT. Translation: CAWSYINSGNTIYF.

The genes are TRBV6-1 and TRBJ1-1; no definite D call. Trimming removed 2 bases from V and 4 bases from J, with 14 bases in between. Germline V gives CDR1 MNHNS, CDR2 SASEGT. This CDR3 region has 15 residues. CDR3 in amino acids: CASSEHSRLSTEAFF. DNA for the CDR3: TGTGCCAGCAGTGAACACAGCAGACTAAGCACTGAAGCTTTCTTT.

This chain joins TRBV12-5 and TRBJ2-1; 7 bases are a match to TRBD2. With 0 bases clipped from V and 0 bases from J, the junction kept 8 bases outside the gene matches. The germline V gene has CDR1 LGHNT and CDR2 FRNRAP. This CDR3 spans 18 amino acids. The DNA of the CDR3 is TGTGCTAGTGGTTTGGTACTCTCTAGCGGTATCTCCTACAATGAGCAGTTCTTC. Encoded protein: CASGLVLSSGISYNEQFF.

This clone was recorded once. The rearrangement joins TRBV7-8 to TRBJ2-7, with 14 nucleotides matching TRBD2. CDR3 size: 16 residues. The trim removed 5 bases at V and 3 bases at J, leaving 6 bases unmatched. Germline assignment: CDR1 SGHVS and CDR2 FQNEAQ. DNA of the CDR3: TGTGCCAGCAGCCCGGGACTAGCGGGAGAAATCTACGAGCAGTACTTC. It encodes CASSPGLAGEIYEQYF.

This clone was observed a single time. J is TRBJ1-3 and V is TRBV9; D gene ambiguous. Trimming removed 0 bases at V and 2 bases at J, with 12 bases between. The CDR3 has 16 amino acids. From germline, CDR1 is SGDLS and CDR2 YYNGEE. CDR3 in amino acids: CASSVDPGSTGNTIYF. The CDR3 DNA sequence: TGTGCCAGCAGCGTAGATCCGGGGAGTACTGGAAACACCATATATTTT.